This TCR beta chain was identified in a study of blood T cell repertoires in COVID-19. Study information: Whether acute or convalescent, the COVID-19 samples came from the United States, Italy and Spain.

This CDR3 region has 15 residues. In germline, CDR1 is SGHTA, CDR2 FQGNSA. V was shortened by 7 bases and J by 1 base, with 16 bases between the two germline ends. As originally analysed: Estimation of nucleated cell counts relied on the amplification of reference gene primers. Assay: immunoSEQ multiplex PCR; the TCRdb copy retains only in-frame clones and omits some. That table is the source of V, J and clone size, and D and trimming were worked out from the DNA. The data contain 250,000 to 350,000 clones, around 90% of them seen just once; the ten biggest clones take up 2% to 3%. The chain uses TRBV7-2 and TRBJ1-1; D unclear. Sequencing used peripheral blood. The sequence derives from a young man with active or convalescent COVID-19. CDR3 region: CASTGLLRRNTEAFF. CDR3 in DNA: TGTGCCAGCACCGGACTCCTACGGAGGAACACTGAAGCTTTCTTT.